A selection of T cell receptor beta chains follows, all from one sample in a study of blood T cell repertoires in COVID-19. TCRdb's copy holds only in-frame clones and misses some; the assay was immunoSEQ multiplex PCR. There are about 51,000 clones in the sample; 65% to 90% occur only once, and 1% to 1.5% lies in the top ten. The sample consisted of peripheral blood. The receptors come from a man in his 60s with acute or convalescent COVID-19. The CDR3 runs from the conserved cysteine through the conserved F or W. The order of the fields is V gene, J gene, CDR3 length, CDR3 protein.

v_call: TRBV27; j_call: TRBJ1-2; cdr3_length: 15; cdr3_aa: CASSLSETGSYGYTF
v_call: TRBV7-9; j_call: TRBJ1-4; cdr3_length: 15; cdr3_aa: CASSLGTGTNEKLFF
v_call: TRBV2; j_call: TRBJ1-2; cdr3_length: 14; cdr3_aa: CASGTGGEGRGYTF
v_call: TRBV21-1; j_call: TRBJ2-7; cdr3_length: 14; cdr3_aa: CASGGLAEKYEQYF
v_call: TRBV27; j_call: TRBJ2-1; cdr3_length: 16; cdr3_aa: CASSLSGRAPYNEQFF
v_call: TRBV28; j_call: TRBJ1-5; cdr3_length: 16; cdr3_aa: CASSKRSTGFSQPQHF
v_call: TRBV4-2; j_call: TRBJ1-3; cdr3_length: 18; cdr3_aa: CASSQDSPAGAAGNTIYF
v_call: TRBV7-6; j_call: TRBJ2-1; cdr3_length: 14; cdr3_aa: CASSRSRSYNEQFF
v_call: TRBV19; j_call: TRBJ2-7; cdr3_length: 15; cdr3_aa: CASRTGTGSSYEQYF
v_call: TRBV5-4; j_call: TRBJ2-7; cdr3_length: 15; cdr3_aa: CASSSATGNSYEQYF
v_call: TRBV19; j_call: TRBJ1-2; cdr3_length: 15; cdr3_aa: CASSIVGTGGYGYTF
v_call: TRBV7-6; j_call: TRBJ1-1; cdr3_length: 13; cdr3_aa: CASSHEADREAFF
v_call: TRBV29-1; j_call: TRBJ1-1; cdr3_length: 10; cdr3_aa: CSAGTEEAFF
v_call: TRBV14; j_call: TRBJ1-2; cdr3_length: 13; cdr3_aa: CASSRGGGYGYTF
v_call: TRBV6-6; j_call: TRBJ1-2; cdr3_length: 16; cdr3_aa: CASSSYGTGAPGGYTF
v_call: TRBV7-2; j_call: TRBJ1-2; cdr3_length: 14; cdr3_aa: CASSLSAGVYGYTF
v_call: TRBV19; j_call: TRBJ1-4; cdr3_length: 16; cdr3_aa: CASSMGGRRTNEKLFF
v_call: TRBV6-5; j_call: TRBJ1-2; cdr3_length: 14; cdr3_aa: CASSPLGGGGGYTF
v_call: TRBV9; j_call: TRBJ1-4; cdr3_length: 18; cdr3_aa: CASSVAPGVDSASPKLFF
v_call: TRBV27; j_call: TRBJ1-1; cdr3_length: 15; cdr3_aa: CASSSIQGLNTEAFF
v_call: TRBV2; j_call: TRBJ2-7; cdr3_length: 12; cdr3_aa: CASSEAGRTGYF
v_call: TRBV4-3; j_call: TRBJ1-1; cdr3_length: 16; cdr3_aa: CASSQESFFGNTEAFF
v_call: TRBV4-3; j_call: TRBJ1-4; cdr3_length: 17; cdr3_aa: CASSQERSGQGREKLFF
v_call: TRBV3-1/TRBV3-2; j_call: TRBJ2-7; cdr3_length: 16; cdr3_aa: CASSRQLAGGLYEQYF
v_call: TRBV15; j_call: TRBJ2-1; cdr3_length: 16; cdr3_aa: CATSRGWRDRVYEQFF
v_call: TRBV24-1; j_call: TRBJ1-5; cdr3_length: 14; cdr3_aa: CATSEDSYNQPQHF
v_call: TRBV6-5; j_call: TRBJ1-3; cdr3_length: 14; cdr3_aa: CASSKQGSGNTIYF
v_call: TRBV7-9; j_call: TRBJ1-4; cdr3_length: 14; cdr3_aa: CASSPGPGDEKLFF